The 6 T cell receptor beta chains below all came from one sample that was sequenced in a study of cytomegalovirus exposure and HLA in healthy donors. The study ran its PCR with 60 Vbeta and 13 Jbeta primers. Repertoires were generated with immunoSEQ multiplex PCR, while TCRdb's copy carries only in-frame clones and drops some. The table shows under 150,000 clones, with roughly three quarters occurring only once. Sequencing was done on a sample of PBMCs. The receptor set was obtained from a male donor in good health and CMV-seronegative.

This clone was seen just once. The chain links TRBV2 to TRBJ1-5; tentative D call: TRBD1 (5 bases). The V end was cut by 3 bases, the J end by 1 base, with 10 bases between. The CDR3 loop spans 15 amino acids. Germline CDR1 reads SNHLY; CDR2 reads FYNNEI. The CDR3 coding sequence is TGTGCCAGCAGTGAGTCAGGGCGCAGCAATCAGCCCCAGCATTTT. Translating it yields CASSESGRSNQPQHF.

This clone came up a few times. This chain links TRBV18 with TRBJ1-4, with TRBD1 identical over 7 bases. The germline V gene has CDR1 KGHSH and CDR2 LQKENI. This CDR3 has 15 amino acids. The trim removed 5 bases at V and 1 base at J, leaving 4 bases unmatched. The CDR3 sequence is CASSLRQGTNEKLFF. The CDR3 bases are TGTGCCAGCTCATTACGACAGGGAACTAATGAAAAACTGTTTTTT.

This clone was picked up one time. CDR3 protein: CASSLAGTSGVNEQFF. CDR3 coding DNA: TGTGCCAGCAGCTTGGCGGGGACTAGCGGAGTCAATGAGCAGTTCTTC. The V and J genes are TRBV5-4 and TRBJ2-1, with TRBD2 identical over 11 bases. CDR1 and CDR2 from the germline V gene are SGHNT and YYREEE (reference sequence). The CDR3 consists of 16 residues. V was pared by 0 bases and J by 6 bases, with 5 bases of the junction left unmatched.

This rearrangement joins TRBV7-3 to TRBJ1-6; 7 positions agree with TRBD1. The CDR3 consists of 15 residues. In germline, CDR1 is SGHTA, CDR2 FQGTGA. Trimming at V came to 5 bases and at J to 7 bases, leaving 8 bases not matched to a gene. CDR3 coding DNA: TGTGCCAGCAGCCCAACGGGACAGCCAAATTCACCCCTCCACTTT. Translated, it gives CASSPTGQPNSPLHF.

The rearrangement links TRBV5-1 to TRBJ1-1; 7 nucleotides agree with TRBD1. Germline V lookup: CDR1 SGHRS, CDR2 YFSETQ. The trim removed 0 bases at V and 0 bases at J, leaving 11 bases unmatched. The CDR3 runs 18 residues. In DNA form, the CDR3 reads TGCGCCAGCAGCTTGGGGCTCCGGGACAGAGAGATGAACACTGAAGCTTTCTTT. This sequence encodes CASSLGLRDREMNTEAFF.

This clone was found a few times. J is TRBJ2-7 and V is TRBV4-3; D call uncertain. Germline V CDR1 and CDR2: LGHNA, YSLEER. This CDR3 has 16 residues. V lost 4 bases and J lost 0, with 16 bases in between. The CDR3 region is CASSRALSDNSYEQYF. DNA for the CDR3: TGCGCCAGCAGCCGTGCCTTGTCTGACAACTCCTACGAGCAGTACTTC.